These 29 T cell receptor beta chains came from one sample sequenced in a study of shared clonotypes between healthy human individuals. Naive CD8 isolation took CD45RO-negative cells positively selected for CCR7 and excluded terminally differentiated effector memory CD45RA+ cells. Clones were sequenced by immunoSEQ multiplex PCR, and TCRdb holds only the in-frame ones, with some missing. The data show some 2,100,000 clones, 90% to 95% seen once. Input material: naive CD8+ T cells from PBMCs. The source is a man aged 18 to 30 in good health. Some clones in this sample may be carry-over from other donors' samples.

The chain combines TRBV4-1 with TRBJ1-2; D remains unclear. Germline CDR1 reads MGHRA; CDR2 reads YSYEKL. Trimming cost V 1 base and J 4 bases, with 13 bases left between them. The CDR3 length is 15 residues. The CDR3 reads CASSQVLQAVYGYTF. Written as DNA, the CDR3 is TGCGCCAGCAGCCAAGTCCTGCAGGCAGTCTATGGCTACACCTTC.

This chain joins TRBV7-9 and TRBJ2-1; D uncertain. Trimming left V 7 bases short and J 6 bases short, with 13 bases between. The germline CDR1 and CDR2 sequences are SEHNR and FQNEAQ (reference sequence). CDR3 length: 13 residues. CDR3: CASIDSGVNEQFF. The CDR3 bases are TGTGCCAGCATTGATAGTGGGGTCAATGAGCAGTTCTTC.

This clone has just one count. The rearrangement links TRBV21-1 to TRBJ2-5; the table's D call of TRBD2 was not tested on the DNA. TRBV21-1 is given as a pseudogene. The CDR3 is 13 residues long. CDR3 residues: CASRAGIQETQYF. CDR3 nucleotide sequence: TGTGCCAGCAGGGCCGGGATCCAAGAGACCCAGTACTTC.

Turning to this clone: The sample contains more than one DNA sequence encoding this CDR3. V is TRBV29-1 and J is TRBJ2-7, with TRBD1 identical over 7 bases. CDR1 is SQVTM and CDR2 is ANQGSEA in the germline V gene. The CDR3 totals 13 residues. The trim removed 3 bases at V and 0 bases at J, leaving 2 bases unmatched. In DNA form, the CDR3 reads TGCAGCGTTGAGACAGGGAGCTCCTACGAGCAGTACTTC. Its translation is CSVETGSSYEQYF.

J is TRBJ2-1 and V is TRBV11-2; D ambiguous. The germline V gene has CDR1 SGHAT and CDR2 FQNNGV. CDR3 size: 13 residues. V shed 1 base and J shed 4 bases, with 5 bases lying between them. CDR3 sequence: CASSLVPYNEQFF. Written as DNA, the CDR3 is TGTGCCAGCAGCTTAGTTCCGTACAATGAGCAGTTCTTC.

This chain joins TRBV11-1 and TRBJ2-7; 8 positions match TRBD1. CDR1 is SGHAT and CDR2 is FQDESV in the germline V gene (reference sequence). After removal of 4 bases from V and 3 bases from J, the junction contained 2 bases not matched to a gene. This CDR3 comprises 13 residues. As DNA, the CDR3 is TGTGCCAGCAGCTATGGACAGGGCTACGAGCAGTACTTC. This codes for CASSYGQGYEQYF.

V usage is TRBV30 and J usage is TRBJ2-1; a weak D match, TRBD2 (6 bases). The CDR3 totals 15 residues. The germline gives CDR1 GTSNPN, CDR2 SVGIG (reference sequence). Between the trimmed V and J ends, which lost 0 bases and 8 bases, there was a span of 17 bases. CDR3 in amino acids: CAWSVPGAGSYEQFF. CDR3 bases: TGTGCCTGGAGTGTTCCGGGAGCGGGTTCATATGAGCAGTTCTTC.

V usage is TRBV7-9 and J usage is TRBJ1-2, with D possibly being TRBD1 (5 bases). CDR3 size: 14 residues. The V and J ends lost 6 bases and 7 bases respectively, with 18 bases between them. Germline loops: CDR1 SEHNR, CDR2 FQNEAQ (reference sequence). The CDR3 DNA sequence: TGTGCCAGCAGAAGAGGGACCTCCCGAGGTGGCTACACCTTC. Encoded protein: CASRRGTSRGGYTF.

The rearrangement uses TRBV10-1 and TRBJ1-2; D gene uncertain. V lost 6 bases, J lost 8 bases, and 13 bases lay in between. The germline V gene has CDR1 WNHNN and CDR2 SYGVQD (reference sequence). This CDR3 has 12 amino acids. The CDR3 DNA reads TGCGCCAGCAGGGCGGTTGATGACGGCTACACCTTC. It specifies CASRAVDDGYTF.

This chain joins TRBV10-1 and TRBJ1-1; D perhaps matches TRBD1 (5 bases). Deletions cut 7 bases from V and 8 bases from J, with 20 bases between. This CDR3 spans 14 amino acids. Germline CDR1 WNHNN, CDR2 SYGVQD (reference sequence). For the CDR3, the DNA is TGCGCCAGCATCCTGGACATCCCGCGCGTCGAAGCTTTCTTT. Protein: CASILDIPRVEAFF.

The chain has TRBV5-6 and TRBJ1-1; D call uncertain. CDR1 is SGHDT and CDR2 is YYEEEE in the germline V gene. The germline V and J ends were trimmed by 4 bases and 5 bases, with 12 bases remaining between them. This CDR3 is 13 amino acids long. The CDR3 coding sequence is TGTGCCAGCAGCGCAGCCGAGCGGACTGAAGCTTTCTTT. Its translation is CASSAAERTEAFF.

The chain is built from TRBV7-2 and TRBJ2-7; D may be TRBD2 (6 bases). Germline values: CDR1 SGHTA, CDR2 FQGNSA. V was clipped by 1 base and J by 3 bases, with 10 bases between them. This CDR3 spans 14 amino acids. CDR3 in DNA: TGTGCCAGCAGCTTAGTTGTGGACTACTACGAGCAGTACTTC. It encodes CASSLVVDYYEQYF.

V gene TRBV27 combines with J gene TRBJ1-4; 8 bases match TRBD1. Germline CDR1 reads MNHEY; CDR2 reads SMNVEV (reference sequence). V dropped 5 bases and J dropped 3; count of bases not matched to a gene: 5. CDR3 size: 15 residues. The CDR3 loop reads CASSDQGAANEKLFF. The CDR3 bases are TGTGCCAGCAGTGACCAGGGGGCGGCTAATGAAAAACTGTTTTTT.

This clone was seen once. This chain connects TRBV25-1 to TRBJ2-7; TRBD1 is a possible D gene (6 bases). V lost 5 bases, J lost 3 bases, and 11 bases lay in between. Germline V gives CDR1 MGHDK, CDR2 SYGVNS. This CDR3 is built from 13 residues. The CDR3 nucleotides read TGTGCCAGCAGTCAAACAGGGTTCTACGAGCAGTACTTC. It yields the protein CASSQTGFYEQYF.

This clone was seen a single time. The V and J genes are TRBV5-6 and TRBJ2-7, with D possibly being TRBD2 (7 bases). This CDR3 has 15 amino acids. CDR1 and CDR2 (germline): SGHDT, YYEEEE. V shed 4 bases and J shed 3 bases, with 17 bases lying between them. The CDR3 loop reads CASSRAGAWVYEQYF. The CDR3 bases are TGTGCCAGCAGCCGGGCGGGGGCCTGGGTCTACGAGCAGTACTTC.

The chain couples TRBV29-1 to TRBJ2-7; TRBD1 matches 7 bases. From germline, CDR1 is SQVTM and CDR2 ANQGSEA. The CDR3 runs 13 residues. The V gene end was trimmed by 3 bases and the J gene end by 2 bases; junction bases not matched to a gene: 4. The CDR3 bases are TGCAGCGTTGAGGGACAGAATGCCTACGAGCAGTACTTC. Its translation is CSVEGQNAYEQYF.

The J gene is TRBJ1-5, the V gene TRBV9, with D unresolved. The V and J ends lost 0 bases and 5 bases respectively, with 9 bases between them. The CDR3 is made up of 14 amino acids. Germline CDR1 is SGDLS and CDR2 is YYNGEE. CDR3 sequence: CASSVGGEDQPQHF. The CDR3 bases are TGTGCCAGCAGCGTAGGTGGTGAGGATCAGCCCCAGCATTTT.

The rearrangement joins TRBV13 to TRBJ2-3; D is perhaps TRBD2 (5 bases). Trimming shortened V by 5 bases and J by 0 bases, and 9 bases separated the two germline ends. The V gene's germline CDR1 is PRHDT and CDR2 FYEKMQ (reference sequence). The CDR3 totals 14 residues. The CDR3 loop is CASSPRTSTDTQYF. CDR3 sequence (DNA): TGTGCCAGCAGCCCACGGACTAGCACAGATACGCAGTATTTT.

The CDR3 DNA follows: TGTGCCAGCAGCTTGTTAAGCCGGGCCTATAGCAATCAGCCCCAGCATTTT. Its protein is CASSLLSRAYSNQPQHF. The chain links TRBV7-8 to TRBJ1-5, with D unresolved. This CDR3 contains 17 residues. Looked up from germline, CDR1 is SGHVS and CDR2 is FQNEAQ. The V and J ends lost 3 bases and 0 bases respectively, with 15 bases between them.

This sequence joins TRBV2 and TRBJ2-3; D gene ambiguous. Germline loops: CDR1 SNHLY, CDR2 FYNNEI. The V and J ends lost 10 bases and 2 bases respectively, with 16 bases between them. The CDR3 is made up of 14 amino acids. CDR3 loop: CAIPNPLSTDTQYF. The CDR3 DNA sequence: TGTGCCATCCCGAATCCCTTATCCACAGATACGCAGTATTTT. Full variable domain (remainder filled in from reference TRBV2 and TRBJ2-3): EPEVTQTPSHQVTQMGQEVILRCVPISNHLYFYWYRQILGQKVEFLVSFYNNEISEKSEIFDDQFSVERPDGSNFTLKIRSTKLEDSAMYFCAIPNPLSTDTQYFGPGTRLTVL.

The rearrangement links TRBV12-5 to TRBJ2-7, with D uncertain. The germline V and J ends were trimmed by 5 bases and 0 bases, with 14 bases remaining between them. CDR1 LGHNT and CDR2 FRNRAP come from the germline V gene. This CDR3 has 15 residues. Here the CDR3 reads CASGQPIEYSYEQYF. The CDR3 nucleotides are TGTGCTAGTGGTCAACCGATTGAGTACTCCTACGAGCAGTACTTC.

This chain joins TRBV4-1 and TRBJ2-7; TRBD2 might be the D (6 bases). CDR3 length: 16 amino acids. Deletions cut 0 bases from V and 0 bases from J, with 12 bases between. Germline CDR1 and CDR2: MGHRA and YSYEKL. The CDR3 DNA reads as TGCGCCAGCAGCCAAGATTTTGCGGGGATCTCCTACGAGCAGTACTTC. It is translated as CASSQDFAGISYEQYF.

This clone was counted a single time. The CDR3 sequence is CASSAPGAAQPQHF. The CDR3 DNA follows: TGTGCCAGTAGTGCACCAGGGGCGGCTCAGCCCCAGCATTTT. The chain is built from TRBV19 and TRBJ1-5; a possible D gene is TRBD1 (6 bases). Trimming stripped 5 bases from V and 6 bases from J, with 14 bases between. CDR1 and CDR2 from the germline V gene are LNHDA and SQIVND (reference sequence). The CDR3 length is 14 residues.

The chain uses TRBV19 and TRBJ2-7, with D uncertain. This CDR3 has 12 amino acids. The germline V and J ends were trimmed by 8 bases and 1 base, with 9 bases remaining between them. Germline V gives CDR1 LNHDA, CDR2 SQIVND (reference sequence). CDR3 loop: CASLGQSYEQYF. In nucleotides, the CDR3 is TGTGCCAGTTTAGGTCAGTCCTACGAGCAGTACTTC. Full variable domain (rest looked up from reference TRBV19 and TRBJ2-7): DGGITQSPKYLFRKEGQNVTLSCEQNLNHDAMYWYRQDPGQGLRLIYYSQIVNDFQKGDIAEGYSVSREKKESFPLTVTSAQKNPTAFYLCASLGQSYEQYFGPGTRLTVT.

V usage is TRBV7-6 and J usage is TRBJ2-1; D possibly matches TRBD1 or TRBD2 (5 bases each). Between the trimmed V and J ends, which lost 7 bases and 7 bases, there was a span of 11 bases. CDR3 size: 12 residues. CDR1 is SGHVS, CDR2 FNYEAQ, per germline. CDR3 amino acids: CASTGTLNEQFF. In DNA, the CDR3 is TGTGCCAGCACCGGGACCTTAAATGAGCAGTTCTTC.

This clone has just one count. The V gene is TRBV9, the J gene TRBJ2-2, with D perhaps given as TRBD1 or TRBD2 (6 bases each). CDR1 SGDLS and CDR2 YYNGEE come from the germline V gene. Trimming took 8 bases from V and 4 from J, leaving 15 bases between them. The CDR3 contains 14 residues. The CDR3 protein is CASSEGGVTGELFF. DNA for the CDR3: TGTGCCAGTTCCGAGGGGGGCGTCACCGGGGAGCTGTTTTTT.

The chain has TRBV5-5 and TRBJ1-2, with D unclear. This CDR3 has 16 residues. Germline V CDR1 and CDR2: SGHKS, YYEKEE (reference sequence). V gave up 3 bases and J gave up 5 bases, with 20 bases separating them. The CDR3 protein is CASSSKLDRTGYGYTF. The DNA of the CDR3 is TGTGCCAGCAGCTCGAAACTGGACCGTACCGGGTATGGCTACACCTTC.

As regards this clone: Other DNA sequences from this sample encode an identical CDR3 as well. The chain is built from TRBV5-1 and TRBJ2-6; 9 nucleotides line up with TRBD1. Germline V gene data show CDR1 as SGHRS and CDR2 as YFSETQ. Unmatched junction bases numbered 3, after V lost 0 bases and J lost 2 bases. There are 17 residues in the CDR3. This CDR3 reads CASSLAGQGTGANVLTF. The DNA for the CDR3 is TGCGCCAGCAGCTTGGCCGGACAGGGGACTGGGGCCAACGTCCTGACTTTC.

The V gene is TRBV11-2, the J gene TRBJ1-2; the match to TRBD1 covers 9 bases. The CDR3 spans 16 residues. The trim removed 1 base at V and 2 bases at J, leaving 5 bases unmatched. Germline CDR1 SGHAT, CDR2 FQNNGV. The DNA of the CDR3 is TGTGCCAGCAGCTTAGCCCCCGGGACAGGGAACTATGGCTACACCTTC. Amino acids: CASSLAPGTGNYGYTF.